The 26 T cell receptor beta chains below were found in one sample sequenced in a study of cytomegalovirus exposure and HLA in healthy donors (dated 2017 in TCRdb). The library was made by the immunoSEQ multiplex PCR assay. A mixture of 60 forward primers for TCR Vbeta segments and 13 reverse primers for TCR Jbeta segments was used in the multiplex PCR. Entries here come from immuneACCESS through TCRdb and include only in-frame sequences with V and J called. Some clones fail to appear in such tables; in the studies checked, an unresolved V gene covers under half of the shortfall, and the cause of the remainder is unknown. For this sample there are about 89,000 clones; under 80% appear just once. Jointly, the top ten make up 1.3% to 1.5% of the sample. Sample: PBMCs. The receptors here all came from a male donor in good health and CMV-seronegative.

V is TRBV15 and J is TRBJ2-7, with a tentative D call TRBD2 (6 bases). Trimming shortened V by 8 bases and J by 5 bases, and 19 bases separated the two germline ends. Germline V gives CDR1 LNHNV, CDR2 YYDKDF (reference sequence). CDR3 size: 14 residues. The CDR3 region is CATLVGGDRNEQYF. Written as DNA, the CDR3 is TGTGCCACCCTCGTCGGAGGGGATCGGAACGAGCAGTACTTC.

As regards this clone: Other DNA sequences in the sample encode the same CDR3. The chain carries TRBV7-2 and TRBJ1-5, with D unresolved. In germline, CDR1 is SGHTA, CDR2 FQGNSA. Trimming pared 3 bases from V and 4 bases from J, leaving 4 bases between. There are 12 residues in the CDR3. CDR3 bases: TGTGCCAGCAGCTTCTTGAATCAGCCCCAGCATTTT. Its protein is CASSFLNQPQHF.

This clone occurred a few times. V gene TRBV5-1 combines with J gene TRBJ2-1; TRBD2 agrees at 10 bases. Germline assignment: CDR1 SGHRS and CDR2 YFSETQ. This CDR3 contains 15 residues. After removal of 5 bases from V and 6 bases from J, the junction contained 8 bases not matched to a gene. The CDR3: CASRFTSGTVNEQFF. CDR3 in DNA: TGCGCCAGCAGGTTTACTAGCGGGACGGTCAATGAGCAGTTCTTC.

The chain uses TRBV7-2 and TRBJ2-2, with TRBD2 matching 13 bases. Trimming cost V 1 base and J 4 bases; bases outside gene matches: 0. This CDR3 has 16 residues. In germline, CDR1 is SGHTA, CDR2 FQGNSA. The CDR3: CASSLGLAGGTGELFF. As DNA, the CDR3 is TGTGCCAGCAGCTTAGGACTAGCGGGAGGCACCGGGGAGCTGTTTTTT.

The chain recombines TRBV5-1 with TRBJ1-4, with a weak D call TRBD1 (5 bases). V lost 1 base and J lost 5, with 15 bases in between. Germline V gene lookup returns CDR1 SGHRS and CDR2 YFSETQ. The CDR3 runs to 16 residues. This CDR3 reads CASSLRYSGGNEKLFF. The DNA for the CDR3 is TGCGCCAGCAGCTTGCGTTACTCGGGGGGGAATGAAAAACTGTTTTTT.

This clone was counted a single time. V is TRBV18 and J is TRBJ1-1, with 7 nucleotides matching TRBD1. V trimming: 6 bases; J trimming: 1 base; junction bases outside the gene matches: 5. Germline values: CDR1 KGHSH, CDR2 LQKENI. The CDR3 loop spans 14 amino acids. The CDR3 spells CASSTGDGNTEAFF. The CDR3 nucleotides are TGTGCCAGCTCCACAGGGGATGGGAACACTGAAGCTTTCTTT. The full variable domain, completed using reference TRBV18 and TRBJ1-1, is NAGVMQNPRHLVRRRGQEARLRCSPMKGHSHVYWYRQLPEEGLKFMVYLQKENIIDESGMPKERFSAEFPKEGPSILRIQQVVRGDSAAYFCASSTGDGNTEAFFGQGTRLTVV.

The genes are TRBV4-3 and TRBJ2-1; D is perhaps TRBD1 (6 bases). V gave up 0 bases and J gave up 7 bases, with 10 bases separating them. The CDR3 is made up of 14 amino acids. Germline V gene lookup returns CDR1 LGHNA and CDR2 YSLEER. The CDR3 reads CASSQEGGRNEQFF. CDR3 bases: TGCGCCAGCAGCCAAGAAGGGGGACGGAATGAGCAGTTCTTC.

A word on this clone: Compared with germline, one end of the junction differs, possibly owing to a read error. The V call is TRBV7-6, the J call TRBJ2-6; 9 bases are a match to TRBD1. From germline, CDR1 is SGHVS and CDR2 FNYEAQ. CDR3 length equals 17 residues. The CDR3 region is CASSLGTGYSGANGLTF. For the CDR3, the DNA is TGTGCCAGCAGCTTGGGGACAGGGTATTCTGGGGCCAACGGCCTGACTTTC. Full variable domain (rest looked up from reference TRBV7-6 and TRBJ2-6): GAGVSQSPRYKVTKRGQDVALRCDPISGHVSLYWYRQALGQGPEFLTYFNYEAQQDKSGLPNDRFSAERPEGSISTLTIQRTEQRDSAMYRCASSLGTGYSGANGLTFGAGSRLTVL.

The chain combines TRBV2 with TRBJ2-2; a weak D match, TRBD2 (6 bases). The V gene's germline CDR1 is SNHLY and CDR2 FYNNEI. V lost 1 base to trimming and J lost 2 bases, with 8 bases between them. CDR3 length: 15 amino acids. CDR3 in DNA: TGTGCCAGCAGTGAAGGGACTATTAACACCGGGGAGCTGTTTTTT. Amino acid sequence: CASSEGTINTGELFF.

This chain connects TRBV14 to TRBJ2-1; no clear D gene. The CDR3 has 14 amino acids. The V gene lost 0 bases and the J gene lost 5 bases, with 8 bases spanning the gap. CDR1 SGHDN and CDR2 FVKESK come from the germline V gene. The CDR3 DNA reads as TGTGCCAGCAGCCAAGATCTGTCGGACAATGAGCAGTTCTTC. Translation gives CASSQDLSDNEQFF. Full variable domain (missing parts from reference TRBV14 and TRBJ2-1): EAGVTQFPSHSVIEKGQTVTLRCDPISGHDNLYWYRRVMGKEIKFLLHFVKESKQDESGMPNNRFLAERTGGTYSTLKVQPAELEDSGVYFCASSQDLSDNEQFFGPGTRLTVL.

The chain couples TRBV5-1 to TRBJ2-4; no clear D gene. Trimming pared 2 bases from V and 10 bases from J, leaving 16 bases between. The CDR3 loop spans 14 amino acids. CDR1 and CDR2 from the germline V gene are SGHRS and YFSETQ. CDR3 bases: TGCGCCAGCAGCTTTGGTTATGCAGGAAGGATTCAGTACTTC. The encoded protein is CASSFGYAGRIQYF.

The sample holds one count of this clone. The chain has TRBV9 and TRBJ2-3; no definite D call. Looked up from germline, CDR1 is SGDLS and CDR2 is YYNGEE. The V gene lost 6 bases and the J gene lost 0 bases, with 8 bases spanning the gap. This CDR3 region has 13 residues. CDR3 coding DNA: TGTGCCAGCAATAGTCTAAGCACAGATACGCAGTATTTT. Translated: CASNSLSTDTQYF.

Points on this clone: At one end, the junction sequence differs from germline, possibly due to a read error. The rearrangement uses TRBV11-2 and TRBJ2-6; possible D gene TRBD1, 6 bases. CDR3 length: 15 residues. Germline V lookup: CDR1 SGHAT, CDR2 FQNNGV. CDR3 loop: CASSSQTGWGHRGAF. The CDR3 region has the DNA TGTGCCAGCAGCTCACAAACAGGGTGGGGTCATCGTGGGGCTTTC.

This chain uses TRBV9 with TRBJ1-3; TRBD1 aligns across 7 bases. The CDR3 has 16 residues. The J segment lost 0 bases and the V segment lost 1 base, leaving 4 bases of the junction unmatched. Germline V gives CDR1 SGDLS, CDR2 YYNGEE. CDR3 in DNA: TGTGCCAGCAGCGTATCGGGGGACAGCTCTGGAAACACCATATATTTT. This encodes CASSVSGDSSGNTIYF.

The chain combines TRBV7-9 with TRBJ2-5, with 7 bases identical to TRBD2. The ends lost 8 bases at V and 2 bases at J; junction bases unmatched: 8. This CDR3 is 14 amino acids long. From germline, CDR1 is SEHNR and CDR2 FQNEAQ (reference sequence). This CDR3 is CASGGVYTQETQYF. CDR3 DNA sequence: TGTGCCAGCGGGGGGGTCTATACACAAGAGACCCAGTACTTC. The whole variable domain, remainder taken from reference TRBV7-9 and TRBJ2-5, is DTGVSQNPRHKITKRGQNVTFRCDPISEHNRLYWYRQTLGQGPEFLTYFQNEAQLEKSRLLSDRFSAERPKGSFSTLEIQRTEQGDSAMYLCASGGVYTQETQYFGPGTRLLVL.

This chain connects TRBV5-1 to TRBJ2-7; no clear D gene. The CDR3 spans 13 residues. Trimming took off 0 bases at V and 6 bases at J, with 10 bases between the two ends. Germline V gene lookup returns CDR1 SGHRS and CDR2 YFSETQ. CDR3 in amino acids: CASSLELSSEQYF. The CDR3, as DNA: TGCGCCAGCAGCTTGGAACTTTCATCCGAGCAGTACTTC.

V and J are TRBV27 and TRBJ2-3; 7 bases match TRBD2. The junction had 8 bases not matched to a gene; V was cut back by 7 bases and J by 1 base. Germline values: CDR1 MNHEY, CDR2 SMNVEV (reference sequence). This CDR3 comprises 15 residues. The CDR3 DNA reads as TGTGCCAGCACGTTTCTTGGGGGGGGCACAGATACGCAGTATTTT. It translates to CASTFLGGGTDTQYF.

The genes are TRBV28 and TRBJ1-2, with D hard to call. Germline-derived CDR1 and CDR2 are MDHEN and SYDVKM. There are 11 residues in the CDR3. The CDR3 protein is CHTAGNYGYTF. CDR3 in DNA: TGTCATACAGCGGGAAACTATGGCTACACCTTC.

The chain has TRBV5-6 and TRBJ1-2; 9 bases are shared with TRBD1. Germline trimming cut 6 bases from V and 7 bases from J; bases unmatched to any gene: 16. Germline V gene sequence: CDR1 SGHDT, CDR2 YYEEEE. The CDR3 extends over 16 amino acids. The CDR3 DNA sequence: TGTGCCAGCATCCCAAGCCCGCCGACAGGGGGAGCTGGCTACACCTTC. Translating gives CASIPSPPTGGAGYTF.

The CDR3 protein is CASSFQGGQETQYF. DNA of the CDR3: TGTGCCAGCAGCTTTCAGGGAGGGCAAGAGACCCAGTACTTC. J is TRBJ2-5 and V is TRBV11-2, with 7 bases lining up with TRBD2. Trimming took 3 bases from V and 2 from J; bases not matched to a gene: 3. CDR3 size: 14 residues. Per the germline V gene, CDR1 is SGHAT and CDR2 is FQNNGV.

The V gene is TRBV15, the J gene TRBJ2-3; D not resolved. V was cut by 5 bases and J by 9 bases, with 18 bases left in between. Germline loops: CDR1 LNHNV, CDR2 YYDKDF (reference sequence). The CDR3 has 14 residues. This CDR3 is CATSPQPTEVTQYF. Here the CDR3 DNA reads TGTGCCACCAGCCCCCAACCCACCGAGGTCACGCAGTATTTT. Complete variable domain (other parts from reference TRBV15 and TRBJ2-3): DAMVIQNPRYQVTQFGKPVTLSCSQTLNHNVMYWYQQKSSQAPKLLFHYYDKDFNNEADTPDNFQSRRPNTSFCFLDIRSPGLGDTAMYLCATSPQPTEVTQYFGPGTRLTVL.

The chain combines TRBV4-3 with TRBJ2-7, with 9 bases matching TRBD2. The CDR3 runs to 15 residues. V shed 5 bases, J shed 2 bases, and the junction held 7 bases outside the gene matches. Germline CDR1 and CDR2: LGHNA and YSLEER. CDR3 sequence reads: CASSKGVAGAYEQYF. The CDR3 nucleotides are TGCGCCAGCAGCAAAGGGGTAGCGGGAGCCTACGAGCAGTACTTC.

J is TRBJ2-7 and V is TRBV7-2, with 7 bases matching TRBD2. This CDR3 region has 16 residues. With V trimmed by 1 base and J by 2 bases, 8 bases remained unmatched. CDR1 SGHTA and CDR2 FQGNSA come from the germline V gene. The CDR3 is CASSLDYSGGAYEQYF. The CDR3 DNA is TGTGCCAGCAGCTTAGACTACTCGGGAGGCGCCTACGAGCAGTACTTC.

The rearrangement uses TRBV5-1 and TRBJ2-2; a possible D gene is TRBD1 (5 bases). This CDR3 is 14 amino acids long. In germline, CDR1 is SGHRS, CDR2 YFSETQ. Trimming removed 0 bases from V and 6 bases from J, with 9 bases in between. CDR3 sequence (DNA): TGCGCCAGCAGCTTGGTAGGGGTAGCCGGGGAGCTGTTTTTT. As protein: CASSLVGVAGELFF.

The chain recombines TRBV9 with TRBJ2-1; D is possibly TRBD1 (6 bases). Germline V gene sequence: CDR1 SGDLS, CDR2 YYNGEE. The CDR3 is 15 residues long. V shed 4 bases and J shed 3 bases, with 14 bases lying between them. In nucleotides, the CDR3 is TGTGCCAGCAGCCCCCGTGGGGGCGGCTACAATGAGCAGTTCTTC. Amino acid sequence: CASSPRGGGYNEQFF.

The gene calls are TRBV6-5 and TRBJ1-5; 8 bases line up with TRBD1. CDR3 length: 12 residues. CDR1 and CDR2 (germline): MNHEY, SVGAGI. V trimming: 6 bases; J trimming: 9 bases; junction bases outside the gene matches: 4. The CDR3: CASRETGGPQHF. The CDR3 DNA follows: TGTGCCAGCAGGGAAACAGGGGGGCCCCAGCATTTT.